One sample yielded the 11 T cell receptor beta chains listed below, sequenced in a study of blood T cell repertoires in COVID-19. The data were produced by immunoSEQ multiplex PCR, yet TCRdb's version contains in-frame clones alone and is incomplete. The sample yields around 250,000 clones, more than 65% seen once. The material sequenced was peripheral blood. These receptors all stem from a young woman with acute or convalescent COVID-19.

A few counts support this clone. The chain combines TRBV21-1 with TRBJ1-1. TRBV21-1 is marked as a pseudogene. The CDR3 has 19 residues. Here the CDR3 reads CASSLPEEEGLLMNTEAFF. The CDR3 DNA sequence: TGTGCCAGCAGCCTTCCCGAAGAGGAGGGGCTACTCATGAACACTGAAGCTTTCTTT.

The genes are TRBV30 and TRBJ1-2; TRBD1 aligns across 12 bases. Germline CDR1 reads GTSNPN; CDR2 reads SVGIG (reference sequence). The ends lost 0 bases at V and 7 bases at J; junction bases unmatched: 3. This CDR3 region has 14 residues. The CDR3 nucleotides read TGTGCCTGGAGTGTGGGACAGGGGGCAGGTGGCTACACCTTC. Amino acid sequence: CAWSVGQGAGGYTF.

This sequence joins TRBV11-3 and TRBJ2-1; 8 bases fit TRBD2. With V trimmed by 0 bases and J by 5 bases, 9 bases remained unmatched. This CDR3 region has 17 residues. CDR1 SGHNT and CDR2 YENEEA come from the germline V gene. As DNA, the CDR3 is TGTGCCAGCAGCTTAGATCAGGGAGGGACTAGTGACAATGAGCAGTTCTTC. Protein: CASSLDQGGTSDNEQFF.

The V gene is TRBV27, the J gene TRBJ2-7, with 12 bases aligning to TRBD2. From germline, CDR1 is MNHEY and CDR2 SMNVEV (reference sequence). V trimming: 6 bases; J trimming: 5 bases; junction bases outside the gene matches: 2. The CDR3 sequence is 13 residues long. CDR3 amino acids: CASRTSGSDEQYF. CDR3 DNA: TGTGCCAGCAGGACTAGCGGGAGTGACGAGCAGTACTTC.

V is TRBV4-3 and J is TRBJ2-1, with 8 bases fitting TRBD2. The germline gives CDR1 LGHNA, CDR2 YSLEER. V dropped 4 bases and J dropped 6; count of bases not matched to a gene: 8. The CDR3 contains 15 residues. CDR3 nucleotides: TGCGCCAGCAGCCCCCGACTAGCGAGGAGCAATGAGCAGTTCTTC. Translating gives CASSPRLARSNEQFF.

The V call is TRBV25-1, the J call TRBJ1-5, with D perhaps matching TRBD1 (6 bases). CDR3 size: 16 residues. Trimming removed 2 bases at V and 0 bases at J, with 11 bases between. CDR1 and CDR2 from the germline V gene are MGHDK and SYGVNS. The CDR3 here is CASSENRAVSNQPQHF. CDR3 coding DNA: TGTGCCAGCAGTGAAAACAGGGCAGTTAGCAATCAGCCCCAGCATTTT.

J is TRBJ1-5 and V is TRBV12-5, with a possible D match to TRBD1 (6 bases). This CDR3 has 17 residues. Germline V gene lookup returns CDR1 LGHNT and CDR2 FRNRAP. V lost 5 bases and J 1 base, leaving 18 bases between the germline ends. CDR3 amino acids: CASGEDSTPLSNQPQHF. CDR3 nucleotide sequence: TGTGCTAGTGGTGAGGACAGTACGCCGTTAAGCAATCAGCCCCAGCATTTT.

The chain is built from TRBV30 and TRBJ1-2; possibly TRBD1 for D (6 bases). Germline values: CDR1 GTSNPN, CDR2 SVGIG (reference sequence). The V and J ends lost 0 bases and 7 bases respectively, with 15 bases between them. CDR3 length: 14 residues. The CDR3 DNA sequence: TGTGCCTGGAGTGTCGGGGGGCTAGGGAGTGGCTACACCTTC. Translating gives CAWSVGGLGSGYTF.

The V gene is TRBV4-3, the J gene TRBJ2-1, with D possibly being TRBD2 (6 bases). The CDR3 is made up of 16 amino acids. The ends were cut back, 2 bases at V and 0 bases at J, with 11 bases in the middle. Germline values: CDR1 LGHNA, CDR2 YSLEER. CDR3 in DNA: TGCGCCAGCAGCCAACTTAGCGGAAGCTCCTACAATGAGCAGTTCTTC. This codes for CASSQLSGSSYNEQFF.

V is TRBV25-1 and J is TRBJ2-7; TRBD1 is a possible D gene (8 bases). The germline gives CDR1 MGHDK, CDR2 SYGVNS. The CDR3 is made up of 15 amino acids. The V end was cut by 7 bases, the J end by 5 bases, with 21 bases between. For the CDR3, the DNA is TGTGCCAGCACCAACAGGGGGGGCAGGGACCACGAGCAGTACTTC. It is translated as CASTNRGGRDHEQYF.

The J gene is TRBJ1-2, the V gene TRBV12-3 or TRBV12-4, with a tentative D call TRBD1 (6 bases). CDR3 size: 13 residues. V dropped 5 bases and J dropped 4 bases, with 11 bases sitting between them. This CDR3 is CASSRTDRYGYTF. CDR3 sequence (DNA): TGTGCCAGCAGTAGGACAGATCGCTATGGCTACACCTTC.